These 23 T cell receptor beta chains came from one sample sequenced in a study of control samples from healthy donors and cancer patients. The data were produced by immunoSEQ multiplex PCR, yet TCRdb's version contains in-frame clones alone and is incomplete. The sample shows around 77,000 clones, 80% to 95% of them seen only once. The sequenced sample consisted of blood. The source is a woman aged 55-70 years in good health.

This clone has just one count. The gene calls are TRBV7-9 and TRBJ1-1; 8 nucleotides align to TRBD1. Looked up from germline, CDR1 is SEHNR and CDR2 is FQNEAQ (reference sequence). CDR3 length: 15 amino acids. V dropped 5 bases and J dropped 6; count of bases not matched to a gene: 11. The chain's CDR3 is CASSPAGQGSSEAFF. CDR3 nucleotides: TGTGCCAGCAGCCCCGCCGGACAGGGTTCGTCTGAAGCTTTCTTT.

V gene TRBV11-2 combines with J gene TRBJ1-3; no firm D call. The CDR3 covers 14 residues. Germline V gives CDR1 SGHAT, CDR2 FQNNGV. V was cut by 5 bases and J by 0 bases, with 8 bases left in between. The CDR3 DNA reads TGTGCCAGCAGCACGGGGAACTCTGGAAACACCATATATTTT. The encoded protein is CASSTGNSGNTIYF.

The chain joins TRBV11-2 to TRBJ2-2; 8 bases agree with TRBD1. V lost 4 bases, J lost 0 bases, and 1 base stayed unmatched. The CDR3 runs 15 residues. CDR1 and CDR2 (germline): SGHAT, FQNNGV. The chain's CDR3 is CASSWGQANTGELFF. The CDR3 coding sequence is TGTGCCAGCAGCTGGGGACAGGCGAACACCGGGGAGCTGTTTTTT.

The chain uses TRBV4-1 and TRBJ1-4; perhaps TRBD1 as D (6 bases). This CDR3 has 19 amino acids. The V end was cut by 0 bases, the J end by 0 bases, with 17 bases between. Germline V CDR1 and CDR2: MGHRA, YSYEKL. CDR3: CASSQDFRGADSTNEKLFF. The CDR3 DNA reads TGCGCCAGCAGCCAAGATTTTCGGGGGGCAGATTCAACTAATGAAAAACTGTTTTTT.

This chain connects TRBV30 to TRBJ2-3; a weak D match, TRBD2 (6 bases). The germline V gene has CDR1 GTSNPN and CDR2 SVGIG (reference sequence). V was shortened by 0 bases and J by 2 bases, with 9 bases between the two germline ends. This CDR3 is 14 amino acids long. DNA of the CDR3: TGTGCCTGGAGTGTGGGCGGGGTCACAGATACGCAGTATTTT. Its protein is CAWSVGGVTDTQYF.

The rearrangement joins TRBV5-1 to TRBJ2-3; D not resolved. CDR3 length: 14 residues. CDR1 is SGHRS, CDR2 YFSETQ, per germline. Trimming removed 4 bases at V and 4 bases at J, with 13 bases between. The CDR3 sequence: CASSARVGPDTQYF. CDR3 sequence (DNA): TGCGCCAGCAGCGCTAGGGTAGGGCCAGATACGCAGTATTTT.

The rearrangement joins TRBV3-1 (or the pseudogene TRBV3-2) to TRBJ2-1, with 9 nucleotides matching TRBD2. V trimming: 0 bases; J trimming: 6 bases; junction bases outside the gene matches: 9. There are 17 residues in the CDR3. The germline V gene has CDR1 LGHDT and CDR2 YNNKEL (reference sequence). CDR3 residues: CASSQDLRAGGLNEQFF. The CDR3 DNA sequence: TGTGCCAGCAGCCAAGATTTGCGAGCGGGAGGACTCAATGAGCAGTTCTTC.

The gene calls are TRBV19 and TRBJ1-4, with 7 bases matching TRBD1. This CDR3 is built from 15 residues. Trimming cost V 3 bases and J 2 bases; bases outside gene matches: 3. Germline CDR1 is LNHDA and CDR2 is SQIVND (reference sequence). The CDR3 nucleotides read TGTGCCAGTAGTATCGGGACAGCTACTAATGAAAAACTGTTTTTT. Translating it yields CASSIGTATNEKLFF. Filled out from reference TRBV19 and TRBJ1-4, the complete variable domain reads DGGITQSPKYLFRKEGQNVTLSCEQNLNHDAMYWYRQDPGQGLRLIYYSQIVNDFQKGDIAEGYSVSREKKESFPLTVTSAQKNPTAFYLCASSIGTATNEKLFFGSGTQLSVL.

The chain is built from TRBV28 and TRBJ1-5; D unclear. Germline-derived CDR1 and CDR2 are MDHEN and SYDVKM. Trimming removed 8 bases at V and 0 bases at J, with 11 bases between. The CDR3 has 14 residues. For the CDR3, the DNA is TGTGCCAGCCTCGACACCCATAGCAATCAGCCCCAGCATTTT. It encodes CASLDTHSNQPQHF.

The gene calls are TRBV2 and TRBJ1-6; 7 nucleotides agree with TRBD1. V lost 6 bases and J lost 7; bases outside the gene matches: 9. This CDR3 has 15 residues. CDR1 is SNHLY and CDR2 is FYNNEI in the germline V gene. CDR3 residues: CASRPDRLNNSPLHF. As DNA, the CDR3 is TGTGCCAGCAGGCCGGACAGGTTGAACAATTCACCCCTCCACTTT.

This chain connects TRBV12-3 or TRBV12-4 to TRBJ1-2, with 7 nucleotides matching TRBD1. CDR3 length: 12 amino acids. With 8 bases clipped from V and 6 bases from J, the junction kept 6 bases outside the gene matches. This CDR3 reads CASGLQGNGYTF. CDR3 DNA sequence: TGTGCCAGCGGGTTACAGGGGAATGGCTACACCTTC.

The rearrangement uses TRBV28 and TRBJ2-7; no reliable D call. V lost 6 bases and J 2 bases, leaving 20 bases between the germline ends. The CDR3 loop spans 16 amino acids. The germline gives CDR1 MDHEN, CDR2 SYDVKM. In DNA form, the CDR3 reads TGTGCCAGCAGCCTAACCCTCAGGTCTACCACCTACGAGCAGTACTTC. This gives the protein CASSLTLRSTTYEQYF. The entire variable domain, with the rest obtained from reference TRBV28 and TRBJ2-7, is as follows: DVKVTQSSRYLVKRTGEKVFLECVQDMDHENMFWYRQDPGLGLRLIYFSYDVKMKEKGDIPEGYSVSREKKERFSLILESASTNQTSMYLCASSLTLRSTTYEQYFGPGTRLTVT.

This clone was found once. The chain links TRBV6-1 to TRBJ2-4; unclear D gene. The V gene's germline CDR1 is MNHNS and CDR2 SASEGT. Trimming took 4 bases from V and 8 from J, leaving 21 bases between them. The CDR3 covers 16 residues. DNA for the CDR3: TGTGCCAGCAGTGGATCCCCGGGCCCCAAATGGGACATTCAGTACTTC. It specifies CASSGSPGPKWDIQYF.

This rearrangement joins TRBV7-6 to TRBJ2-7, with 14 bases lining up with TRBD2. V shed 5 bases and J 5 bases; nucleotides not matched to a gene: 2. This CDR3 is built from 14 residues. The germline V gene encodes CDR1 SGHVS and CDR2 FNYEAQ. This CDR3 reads CASSRTSGRHEQYF. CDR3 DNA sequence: TGTGCCAGCAGCCGGACTAGCGGGAGGCACGAGCAGTACTTC.

Written as DNA, the CDR3 is TGTGCCAGCAGTTACAGGGGGCAAGAGACCCAGTACTTC. Its translation: CASSYRGQETQYF. The chain links TRBV27 to TRBJ2-5; 8 bases fit TRBD1. V shed 4 bases and J 2 bases; nucleotides not matched to a gene: 0. This CDR3 is built from 13 residues. Germline assignment: CDR1 MNHEY and CDR2 SMNVEV (reference sequence).

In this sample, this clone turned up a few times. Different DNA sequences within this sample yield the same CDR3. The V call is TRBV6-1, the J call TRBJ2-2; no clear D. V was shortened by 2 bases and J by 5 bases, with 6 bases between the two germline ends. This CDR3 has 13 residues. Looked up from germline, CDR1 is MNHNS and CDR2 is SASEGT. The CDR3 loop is CASSERVTGELFF. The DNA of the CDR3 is TGTGCCAGCAGTGAACGGGTGACCGGGGAGCTGTTTTTT.

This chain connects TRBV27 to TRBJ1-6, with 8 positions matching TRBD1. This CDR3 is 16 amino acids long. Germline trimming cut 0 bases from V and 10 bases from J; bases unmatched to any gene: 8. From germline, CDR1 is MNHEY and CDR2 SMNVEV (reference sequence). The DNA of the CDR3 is TGTGCCAGCAGTTTATCCCTGGCAGGGGGCAGGTCACCCCTCCACTTT. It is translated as CASSLSLAGGRSPLHF.

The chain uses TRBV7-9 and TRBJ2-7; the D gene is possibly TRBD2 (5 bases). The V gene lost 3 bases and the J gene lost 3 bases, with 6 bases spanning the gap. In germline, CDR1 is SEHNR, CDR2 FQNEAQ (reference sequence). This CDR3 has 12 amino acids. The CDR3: CASSFGNYEQYF. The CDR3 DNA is TGTGCCAGCAGCTTCGGGAACTACGAGCAGTACTTC.

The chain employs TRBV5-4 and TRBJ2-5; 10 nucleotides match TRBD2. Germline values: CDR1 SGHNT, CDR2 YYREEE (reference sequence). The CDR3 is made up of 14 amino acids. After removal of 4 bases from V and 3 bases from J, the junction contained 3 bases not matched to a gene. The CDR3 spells CASSLAGVEETQYF. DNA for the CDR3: TGTGCCAGCAGCCTAGCGGGAGTAGAAGAGACCCAGTACTTC.

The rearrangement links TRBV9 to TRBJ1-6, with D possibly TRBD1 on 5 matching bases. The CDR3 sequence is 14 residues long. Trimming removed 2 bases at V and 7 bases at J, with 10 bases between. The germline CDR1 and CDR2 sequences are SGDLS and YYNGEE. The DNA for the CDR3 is TGTGCCAGCAGCGTTAATCAGGGAAATTCACCCCTCCACTTT. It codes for CASSVNQGNSPLHF.

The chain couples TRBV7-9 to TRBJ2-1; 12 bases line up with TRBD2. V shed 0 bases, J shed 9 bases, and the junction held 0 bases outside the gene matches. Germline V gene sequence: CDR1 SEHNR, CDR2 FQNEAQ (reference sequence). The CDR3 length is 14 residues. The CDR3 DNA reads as TGTGCCAGCAGCTTAGCACTAGCGGGGGGTGAGCAGTTCTTC. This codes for CASSLALAGGEQFF.

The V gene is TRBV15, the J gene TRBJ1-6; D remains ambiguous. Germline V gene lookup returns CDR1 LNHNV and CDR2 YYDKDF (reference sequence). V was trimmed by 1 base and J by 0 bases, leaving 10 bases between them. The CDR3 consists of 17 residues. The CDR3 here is CATSRGPMSSYNSPLHF. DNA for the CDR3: TGTGCCACCAGCAGAGGACCGATGAGCTCCTATAATTCACCCCTCCACTTT.

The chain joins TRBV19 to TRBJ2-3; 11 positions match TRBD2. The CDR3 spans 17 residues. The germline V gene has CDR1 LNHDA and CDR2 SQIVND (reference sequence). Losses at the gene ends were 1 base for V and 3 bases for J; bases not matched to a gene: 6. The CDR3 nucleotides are TGTGCCAGTAGTATAGGAACGGCTAGCGGGAGGACAGATACGCAGTATTTT. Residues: CASSIGTASGRTDTQYF.